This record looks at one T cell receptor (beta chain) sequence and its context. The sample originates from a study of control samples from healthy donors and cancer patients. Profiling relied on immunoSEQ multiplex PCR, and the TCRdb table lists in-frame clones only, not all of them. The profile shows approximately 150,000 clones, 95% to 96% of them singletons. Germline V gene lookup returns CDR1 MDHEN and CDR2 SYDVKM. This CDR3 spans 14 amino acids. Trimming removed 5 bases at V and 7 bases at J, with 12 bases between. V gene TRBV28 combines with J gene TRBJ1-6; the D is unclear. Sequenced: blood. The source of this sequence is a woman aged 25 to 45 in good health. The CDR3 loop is CASSPGLFNSPLHF. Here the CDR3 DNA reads TGTGCCAGCAGTCCCGGCCTTTTCAATTCACCCCTCCACTTT.